One T cell receptor beta chain is described in this entry. The sample comes from a study of cytomegalovirus exposure and HLA in healthy donors. PCR was performed using 60 Vbeta and 13 Jbeta primers. Measured with immunoSEQ multiplex PCR; TCRdb has only the in-frame clones, and not every one. Among around 190,000 clones listed, about 80% were seen once. V was shortened by 0 bases and J by 0 bases, with 10 bases between the two germline ends. The CDR3 runs 16 residues. Germline lookup yields CDR1 SGDLS and CDR2 YYNGEE. This chain uses TRBV9 with TRBJ1-3; D is undetermined. The sequenced sample was PBMCs. The source is a woman aged 35 to 49 in good health and CMV-seronegative. CDR3 sequence reads: CASSVDGRSSGNTIYF. The CDR3 DNA reads TGTGCCAGCAGCGTAGATGGGAGGTCCTCTGGAAACACCATATATTTT.